This T cell receptor beta chain was captured by sequencing in a study of blood T cell repertoires in COVID-19. The table lists this clone with a count of one. Profiled with immunoSEQ multiplex PCR; TCRdb holds only in-frame clones, not every one. The table records about 150,000 clones, 65% to 90% of them present only once. The CDR3 sequence is 15 residues long. V lost 2 bases and J lost 8; bases outside the gene matches: 8. Per germline, CDR1 MNHEY and CDR2 SVGAGI. This chain connects TRBV6-5 to TRBJ1-4; 7 bases fit TRBD1. This receptor was identified in a woman aged 45-65 years with acute or convalescent COVID-19. The specimen sequenced was peripheral blood. CDR3 sequence reads: CASSYTTGAGEKLFF. The CDR3 DNA reads TGTGCCAGCAGTTACACTACAGGGGCTGGGGAAAAACTGTTTTTT.